The rows below give T cell receptor beta chains drawn from one sample of a study of blood T cell repertoires in COVID-19. Sequencing was performed with immunoSEQ multiplex PCR; in TCRdb, only in-frame clones are kept and a portion is missing. The sample lists 30,000 to 40,000 clones, roughly 70% occurring once. Sequenced material: peripheral blood. All receptors come from a man between 65 and 85 years old with COVID-19, enrolled during active disease. Both conserved end residues are part of each CDR3. D genes are given only for firm matches.

cdr3_nt	cdr3_aa	d_call	v_call	j_call
TGTGCCAGCAGCTTAGCAAGGGAGGACTATGGCTACACCTTC	CASSLAREDYGYTF	NA	TRBV7-2	TRBJ1-2
TGCAGCGCAGTTGACAGAAACTCTGGAAACACCATATATTTT	CSAVDRNSGNTIYF	NA	TRBV29-1	TRBJ1-3
TGTGCCAGCAGCTTAGGTGGGACTAGCGGGCCCGGGGAGCTGTTTTTT	CASSLGGTSGPGELFF	TRBD2	TRBV7-9	TRBJ2-2
TGTGCCAACCCGGAGAGGCAGAACACTGAAGCTTTCTTT	CANPERQNTEAFF	NA	TRBV2	TRBJ1-1
TGCGCCAGCAGCTTTGGGACAGGAGGCGAGCAGTACTTC	CASSFGTGGEQYF	TRBD1	TRBV5-1	TRBJ2-7
TGTGCCAGCAGCTCGGGGGGAAAGACCCAGTACTTC	CASSSGGKTQYF	TRBD2	TRBV11-2	TRBJ2-5
TGTGCCAGCTCACCACCTGGGACAGGGATCAACACCATATATTTT	CASSPPGTGINTIYF	TRBD1	TRBV18	TRBJ1-3
TGTGCCAGTAGGAAGGGAGACCACTCTGGAAACACCATATATTTT	CASRKGDHSGNTIYF	NA	TRBV19	TRBJ1-3
TGCGCCAGCAGCCATATTGGACACCTGGGGTATGGCTACACCTTC	CASSHIGHLGYGYTF	NA	TRBV4-1	TRBJ1-2
TGTGCCAGCTCACGGGCCATTTTAGATGAAAAACTGTTTTTT	CASSRAILDEKLFF	NA	TRBV18	TRBJ1-4
TGCGCCAGCAGCATATCGGGAGGGAGGGTAGAGACCCAGTACTTC	CASSISGGRVETQYF	TRBD2	TRBV5-1	TRBJ2-5
TGTGCCAGCAGCCAAGATGGGGGGTCAACTAATGAAAAACTGTTTTTT	CASSQDGGSTNEKLFF	NA	TRBV4-2	TRBJ1-4
TGTGCCAGCAGTTATTTGGGGCAGGAGACCCAGTACTTC	CASSYLGQETQYF	NA	TRBV6-5	TRBJ2-5
TGTGCCATCAGTGAGTCGATCGGGGTTGTCAAAAACATTCAGTACTTC	CAISESIGVVKNIQYF	NA	TRBV10-3	TRBJ2-4
TGTGCCAGCAGCCAACTGGGACAGGGGGCCACAGATACGCAGTATTTT	CASSQLGQGATDTQYF	TRBD1	TRBV14	TRBJ2-3
TGTGCCAGCAGTCGTTCTAACACTGAAGCTTTCTTT	CASSRSNTEAFF	NA	TRBV5-5	TRBJ1-1
TGTGCCATCAGGGTTTGGACTTCTCCTAGCACAGATACGCAGTATTTT	CAIRVWTSPSTDTQYF	NA	TRBV10-3	TRBJ2-3
TGCGCCAGCAGCCAAGTATCTGGGACAGGGGTCACCGGGGAGCTGTTTTTT	CASSQVSGTGVTGELFF	TRBD1	TRBV4-3	TRBJ2-2